The clone carrying this T cell receptor (beta chain) was observed at least ten times. Antigen specificity is unknown. These data come from a study of T-cell reconstitution after alpha-beta-depleted transplantation in children. Whole-study findings and limits: After transplant, at about two months, alpha-beta T cells were reportedly derived from several hundred expanded graft clones.

Preparation of the TCRbeta library was carried out with unique molecular identifiers. One entry per CDR3 protein results from TCRdb running MiXCR on the PCR reads. Among hundreds of thousands of distinct CDR3 sequences listed, about 11% were seen once. The V segment lost 0 bases and the J segment 3 bases; nucleotides outside the gene matches: 13. Per the germline V gene, CDR1 is ENHRY and CDR2 is SYGVKD. This CDR3 contains 18 residues. This clonotype originated in a child younger than two with acute myeloid leukemia, due to receive a stem cell transplant. The V gene is TRBV10-3, the J gene TRBJ2-7; 8 bases align to TRBD2. Sequenced here: PBMCs, sampled before TCRalphabeta/CD19-depleted stem cell transplant. DNA of the CDR3: TGTGCCATCAGTGAGTCGTTAGGAGCGGGAGTAGGATTCTACGAGCAGTACTTC. Amino acids: CAISESLGAGVGFYEQYF.